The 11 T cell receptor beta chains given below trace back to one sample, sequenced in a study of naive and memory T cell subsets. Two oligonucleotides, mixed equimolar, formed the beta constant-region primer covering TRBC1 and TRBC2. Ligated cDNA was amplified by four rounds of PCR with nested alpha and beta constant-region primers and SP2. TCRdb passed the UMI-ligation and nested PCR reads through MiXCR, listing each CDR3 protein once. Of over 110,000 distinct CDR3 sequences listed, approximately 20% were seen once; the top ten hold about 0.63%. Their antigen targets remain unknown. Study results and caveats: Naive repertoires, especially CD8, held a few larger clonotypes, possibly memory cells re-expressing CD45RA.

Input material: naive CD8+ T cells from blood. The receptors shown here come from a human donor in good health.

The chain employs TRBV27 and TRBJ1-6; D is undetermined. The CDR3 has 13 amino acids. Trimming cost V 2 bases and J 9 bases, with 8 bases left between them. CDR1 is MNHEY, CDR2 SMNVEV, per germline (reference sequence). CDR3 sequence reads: CASSLTESSPLHF. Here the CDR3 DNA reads TGTGCCAGCAGTTTAACCGAGAGTTCACCCCTCCACTTT.

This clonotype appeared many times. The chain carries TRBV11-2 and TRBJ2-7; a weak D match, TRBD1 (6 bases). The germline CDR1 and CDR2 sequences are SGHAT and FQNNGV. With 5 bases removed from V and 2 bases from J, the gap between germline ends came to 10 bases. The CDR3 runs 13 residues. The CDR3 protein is CASSLRTAYEQYF. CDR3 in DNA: TGTGCCAGCAGCCTCCGGACAGCCTACGAGCAGTACTTC.

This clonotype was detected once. The DNA of the CDR3 is TGTGCCAGAGAGGGGGAGAACAATGAGCAGTTCTTC. Its protein product is CAREGENNEQFF. The chain combines TRBV2 with TRBJ2-1, with a possible D match to TRBD1 (6 bases). Deletions cut 9 bases from V and 5 bases from J, with 11 bases between. Germline V gene data show CDR1 as SNHLY and CDR2 as FYNNEI. CDR3 size: 12 residues.

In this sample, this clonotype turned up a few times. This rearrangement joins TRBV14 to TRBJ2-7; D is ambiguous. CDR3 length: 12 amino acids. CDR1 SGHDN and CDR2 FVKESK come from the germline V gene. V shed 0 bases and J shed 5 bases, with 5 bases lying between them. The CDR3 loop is CASSQDWDEQYF. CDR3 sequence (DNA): TGTGCCAGCAGCCAAGATTGGGACGAGCAGTACTTC. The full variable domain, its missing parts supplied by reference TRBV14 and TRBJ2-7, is EAGVTQFPSHSVIEKGQTVTLRCDPISGHDNLYWYRRVMGKEIKFLLHFVKESKQDESGMPNNRFLAERTGGTYSTLKVQPAELEDSGVYFCASSQDWDEQYFGPGTRLTVT.

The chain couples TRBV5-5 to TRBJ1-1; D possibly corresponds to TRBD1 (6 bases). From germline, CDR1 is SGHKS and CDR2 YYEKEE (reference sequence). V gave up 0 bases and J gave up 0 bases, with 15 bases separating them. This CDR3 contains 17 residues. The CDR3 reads CASSLGGGPFMNTEAFF. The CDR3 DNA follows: TGTGCCAGCAGCTTGGGAGGGGGGCCCTTCATGAACACTGAAGCTTTCTTT.

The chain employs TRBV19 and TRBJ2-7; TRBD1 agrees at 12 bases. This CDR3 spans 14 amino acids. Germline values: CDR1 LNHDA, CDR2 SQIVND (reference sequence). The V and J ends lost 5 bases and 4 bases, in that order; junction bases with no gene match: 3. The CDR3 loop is CASSGGQGAYEQYF. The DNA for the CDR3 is TGTGCCAGTAGTGGGGGACAGGGGGCGTACGAGCAGTACTTC. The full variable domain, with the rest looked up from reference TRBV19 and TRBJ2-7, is DGGITQSPKYLFRKEGQNVTLSCEQNLNHDAMYWYRQDPGQGLRLIYYSQIVNDFQKGDIAEGYSVSREKKESFPLTVTSAQKNPTAFYLCASSGGQGAYEQYFGPGTRLTVT.

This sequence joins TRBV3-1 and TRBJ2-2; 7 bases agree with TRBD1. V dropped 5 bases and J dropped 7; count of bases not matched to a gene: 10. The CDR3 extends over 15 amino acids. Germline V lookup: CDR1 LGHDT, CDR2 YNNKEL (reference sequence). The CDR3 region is CASSSPRGTSGELFF. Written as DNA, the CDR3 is TGTGCCAGCAGCTCACCCAGGGGGACGAGCGGGGAGCTGTTTTTT.

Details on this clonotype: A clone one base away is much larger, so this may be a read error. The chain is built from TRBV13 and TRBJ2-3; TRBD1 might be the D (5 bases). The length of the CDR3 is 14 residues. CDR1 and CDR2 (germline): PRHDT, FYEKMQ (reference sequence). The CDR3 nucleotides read TGTGCCAGCAGCTTGGACACACCTGCAGATACGAAGTATTTT. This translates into CASSLDTPADTKYF.

The CDR3 bases are TGCAGCGTTACGTTGGCAGACCTGGGGGAGACCCAGTACTTC. Protein product: CSVTLADLGETQYF. The chain uses TRBV29-1 and TRBJ2-5; D is undetermined. Germline assignment: CDR1 SQVTM and CDR2 ANQGSEA. With 5 bases removed from V and 5 bases from J, the gap between germline ends came to 18 bases. The CDR3 is 14 amino acids.

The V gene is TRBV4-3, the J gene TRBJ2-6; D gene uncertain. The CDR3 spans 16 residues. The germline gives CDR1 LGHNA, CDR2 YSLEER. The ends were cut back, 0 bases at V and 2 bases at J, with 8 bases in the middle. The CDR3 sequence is CASSQDQAAGANVLTF. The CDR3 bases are TGCGCCAGCAGCCAAGATCAGGCTGCTGGGGCCAACGTCCTGACTTTC.

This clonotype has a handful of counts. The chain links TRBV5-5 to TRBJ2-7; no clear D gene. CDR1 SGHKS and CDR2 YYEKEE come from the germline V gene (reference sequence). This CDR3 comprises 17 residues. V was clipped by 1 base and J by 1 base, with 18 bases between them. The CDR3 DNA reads TGTGCCAGCAGCTTGTATGTCTCAGGACCCCCTTCCTACGAGCAGTACTTC. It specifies CASSLYVSGPPSYEQYF.